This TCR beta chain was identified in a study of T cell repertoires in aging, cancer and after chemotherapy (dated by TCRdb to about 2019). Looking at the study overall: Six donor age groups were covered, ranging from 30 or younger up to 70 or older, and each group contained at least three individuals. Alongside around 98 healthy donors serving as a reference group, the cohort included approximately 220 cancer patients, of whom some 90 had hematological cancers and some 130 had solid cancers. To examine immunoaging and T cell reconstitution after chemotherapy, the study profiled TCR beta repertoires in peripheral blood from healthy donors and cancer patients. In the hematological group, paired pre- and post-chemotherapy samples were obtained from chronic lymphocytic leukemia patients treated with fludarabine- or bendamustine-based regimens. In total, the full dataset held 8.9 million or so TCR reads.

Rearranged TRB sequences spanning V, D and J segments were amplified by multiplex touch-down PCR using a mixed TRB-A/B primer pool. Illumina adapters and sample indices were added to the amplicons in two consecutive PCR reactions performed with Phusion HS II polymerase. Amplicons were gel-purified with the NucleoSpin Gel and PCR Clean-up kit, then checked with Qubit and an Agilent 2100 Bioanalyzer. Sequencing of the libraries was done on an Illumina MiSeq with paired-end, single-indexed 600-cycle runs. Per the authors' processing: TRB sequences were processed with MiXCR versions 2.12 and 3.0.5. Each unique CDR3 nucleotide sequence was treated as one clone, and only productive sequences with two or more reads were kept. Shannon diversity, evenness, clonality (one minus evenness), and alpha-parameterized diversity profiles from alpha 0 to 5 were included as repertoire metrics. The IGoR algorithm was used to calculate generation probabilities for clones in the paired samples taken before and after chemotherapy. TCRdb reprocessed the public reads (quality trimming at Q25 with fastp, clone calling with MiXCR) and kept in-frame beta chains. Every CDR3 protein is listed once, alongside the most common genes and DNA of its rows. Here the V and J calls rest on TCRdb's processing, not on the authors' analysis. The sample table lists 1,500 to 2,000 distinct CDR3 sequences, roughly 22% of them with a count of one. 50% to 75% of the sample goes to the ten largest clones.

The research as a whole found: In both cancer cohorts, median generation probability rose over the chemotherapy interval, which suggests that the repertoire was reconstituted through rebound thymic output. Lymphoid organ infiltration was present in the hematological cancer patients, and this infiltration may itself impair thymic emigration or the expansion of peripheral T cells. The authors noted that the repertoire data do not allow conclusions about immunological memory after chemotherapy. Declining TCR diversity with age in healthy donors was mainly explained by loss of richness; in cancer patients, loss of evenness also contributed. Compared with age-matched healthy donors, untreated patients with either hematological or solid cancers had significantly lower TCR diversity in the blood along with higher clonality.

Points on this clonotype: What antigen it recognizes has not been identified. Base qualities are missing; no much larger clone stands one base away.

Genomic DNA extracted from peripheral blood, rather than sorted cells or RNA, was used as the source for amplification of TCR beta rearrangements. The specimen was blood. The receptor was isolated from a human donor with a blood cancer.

The DNA reads as follows: TGTGCCAGTAGTTTGGGGGAAACCACTGAAGCTTTCTTT. This translates into CASSLGETTEAFF. The chain employs TRBV19 and TRBJ1-1, and TRBD1 may be the D gene, going by 5 matching bases. From cysteine to phenylalanine, the CDR3 is 13 amino acids long. The retained sequence is limited to the CDR3, 39 bases, with the frame set at the first base. A distance of 11 bases separates the germline ends of V and J, which lose 5 bases and 4 bases respectively. Looking up the germline V gene (reference sequence) yields CDR1 LNHDA and CDR2 SQIVND.